What follows describes a single T cell receptor (beta chain). Its antigen is not identified. One end of the junction is discordant with germline, which a read error may explain. The authors sorted naive CD8 T cells as CD8+CD4-CCR7+CD45RA+. Previously described methods and listed TCR primers produced bulk TCR libraries. TCRdb reprocessed the PCR reads via MiXCR and lists one record per CDR3 protein. The repertoire holds about 500,000 distinct CDR3 sequences, around 25% seen once, with about 0.75% in the top ten. The data derive from a study of molecular identifiers for immune sequencing clone quantification. Overall study context: Within a replicate experiment, RNA obtained from either about 20,000 or 100,000 naive CD8 cells was divided into five aliquots, and four of those aliquots were then sequenced.

Study findings and constraints: With a barcode shared among identical TCR molecules, highly expanded clone sizes could be underestimated.

The germline V gene encodes CDR1 SGDLS and CDR2 YYNGEE. This CDR3 is built from 17 residues. The specimen was naive CD8+ T cells from blood, with Jurkat cell RNA spiked in. Subset described: FACS-sorted CD8+CD4-CCR7+CD45RA+ naive T cells. The source is a human donor in good health. Some libraries in this study had Jurkat cell RNA spiked in. The V call is TRBV9, the J call TRBJ2-2; 7 nucleotides match TRBD2. This CDR3 reads CAGSVTTSVTNTGELFF. The CDR3 DNA is TGTGCCGGCAGCGTAACCACTAGCGTCACGAACACCGGGGAGCTGTTTTTT. Combining the CDR3 with reference TRBV9 and TRBJ2-2 gives the whole variable domain DSGVTQTPKHLITATGQRVTLRCSPRSGDLSVYWYQQSLDQGLQFLIQYYNGEERAKGNILERFSAQQFPDLHSELNLSSLELGDSALYFCAGSVTTSVTNTGELFFGEGSRLTVL.